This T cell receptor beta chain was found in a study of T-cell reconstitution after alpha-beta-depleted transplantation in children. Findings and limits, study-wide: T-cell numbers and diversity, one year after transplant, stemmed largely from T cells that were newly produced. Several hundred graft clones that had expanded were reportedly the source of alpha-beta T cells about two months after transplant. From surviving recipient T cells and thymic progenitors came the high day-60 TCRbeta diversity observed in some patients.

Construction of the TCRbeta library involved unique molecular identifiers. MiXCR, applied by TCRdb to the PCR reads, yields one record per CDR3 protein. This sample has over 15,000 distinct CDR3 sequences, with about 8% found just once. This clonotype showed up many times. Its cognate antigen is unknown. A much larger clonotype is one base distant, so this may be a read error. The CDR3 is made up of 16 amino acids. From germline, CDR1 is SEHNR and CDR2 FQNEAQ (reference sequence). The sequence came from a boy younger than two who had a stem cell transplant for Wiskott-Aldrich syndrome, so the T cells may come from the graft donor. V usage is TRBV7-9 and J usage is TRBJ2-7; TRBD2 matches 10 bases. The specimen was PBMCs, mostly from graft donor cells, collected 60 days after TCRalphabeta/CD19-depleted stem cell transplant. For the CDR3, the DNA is TGTGCCAGCAGTTTTTTGTTTCCTAGCGGGAGTTACGAGCAGCACTTC. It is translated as CASSFLFPSGSYEQHF.